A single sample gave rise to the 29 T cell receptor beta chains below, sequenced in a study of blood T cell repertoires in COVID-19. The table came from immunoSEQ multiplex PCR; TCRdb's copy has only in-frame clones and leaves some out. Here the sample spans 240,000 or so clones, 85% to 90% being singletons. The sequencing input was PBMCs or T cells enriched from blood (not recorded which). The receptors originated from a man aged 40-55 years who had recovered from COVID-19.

This chain's CDR3 is CATLRSRGPGWDGYTF. CDR3 coding DNA: TGCGCCACCCTGCGTTCCAGGGGCCCAGGATGGGACGGCTACACCTTC. The V call is TRBV10-1, the J call TRBJ1-2; maybe TRBD1 (6 bases). Germline V lookup: CDR1 WNHNN, CDR2 SYGVQD (reference sequence). The CDR3 sequence is 16 residues long. Trimming cost V 10 bases and J 8 bases, with 29 bases left between them.

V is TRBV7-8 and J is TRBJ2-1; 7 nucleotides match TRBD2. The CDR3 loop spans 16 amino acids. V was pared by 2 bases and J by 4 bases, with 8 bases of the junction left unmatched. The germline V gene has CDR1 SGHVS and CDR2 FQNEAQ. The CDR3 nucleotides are TGTGCCAGCAGCTTAACACCGGGACTACTTTACAATGAGCAGTTCTTC. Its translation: CASSLTPGLLYNEQFF. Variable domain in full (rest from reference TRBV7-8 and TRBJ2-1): GAGVSQSPRYKVAKRGQDVALRCDPISGHVSLFWYQQALGQGPEFLTYFQNEAQLDKSGLPSDRFFAERPEGSVSTLKIQRTQQEDSAVYLCASSLTPGLLYNEQFFGPGTRLTVL.

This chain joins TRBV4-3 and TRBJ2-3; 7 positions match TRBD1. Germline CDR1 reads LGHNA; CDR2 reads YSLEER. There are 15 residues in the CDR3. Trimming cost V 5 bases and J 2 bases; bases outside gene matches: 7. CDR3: CASSSDRVNTDTQYF. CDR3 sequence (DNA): TGCGCCAGCAGCTCCGACAGGGTAAACACAGATACGCAGTATTTT.

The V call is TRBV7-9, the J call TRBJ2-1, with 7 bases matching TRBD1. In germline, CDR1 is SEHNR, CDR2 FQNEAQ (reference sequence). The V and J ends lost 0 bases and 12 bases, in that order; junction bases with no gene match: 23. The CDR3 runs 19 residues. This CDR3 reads CASSLAPDRATAGDRRQFF. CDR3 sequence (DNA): TGTGCCAGCAGCTTAGCCCCCGACAGGGCAACCGCGGGTGACCGGAGGCAGTTCTTC.

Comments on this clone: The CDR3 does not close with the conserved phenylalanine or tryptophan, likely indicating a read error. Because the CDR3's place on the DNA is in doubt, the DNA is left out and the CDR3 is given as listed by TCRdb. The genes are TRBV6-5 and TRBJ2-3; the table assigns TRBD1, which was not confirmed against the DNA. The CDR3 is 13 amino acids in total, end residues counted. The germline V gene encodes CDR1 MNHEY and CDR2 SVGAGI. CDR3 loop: CASSYLVPGTGTI.

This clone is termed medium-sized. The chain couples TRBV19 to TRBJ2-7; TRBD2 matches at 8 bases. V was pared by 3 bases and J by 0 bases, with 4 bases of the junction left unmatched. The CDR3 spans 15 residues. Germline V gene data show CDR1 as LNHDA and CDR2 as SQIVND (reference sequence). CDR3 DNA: TGTGCCAGTAGTATGGAGCGGGAGACCTCCTACGAGCAGTACTTC. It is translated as CASSMERETSYEQYF.

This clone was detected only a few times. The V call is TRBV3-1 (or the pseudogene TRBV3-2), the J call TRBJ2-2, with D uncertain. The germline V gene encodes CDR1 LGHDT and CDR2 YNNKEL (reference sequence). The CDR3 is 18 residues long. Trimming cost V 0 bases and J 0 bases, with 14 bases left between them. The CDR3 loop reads CASSQERIGNANTGELFF. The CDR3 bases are TGTGCCAGCAGCCAAGAAAGAATTGGCAATGCGAACACCGGGGAGCTGTTTTTT.

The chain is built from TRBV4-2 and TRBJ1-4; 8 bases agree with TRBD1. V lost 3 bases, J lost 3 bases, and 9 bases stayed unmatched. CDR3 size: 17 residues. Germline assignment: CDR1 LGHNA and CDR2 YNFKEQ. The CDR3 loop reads CASSQSTRGQANEKLFF. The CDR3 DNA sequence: TGTGCCAGCAGCCAGAGCACCAGGGGGCAAGCTAATGAAAAACTGTTTTTT.

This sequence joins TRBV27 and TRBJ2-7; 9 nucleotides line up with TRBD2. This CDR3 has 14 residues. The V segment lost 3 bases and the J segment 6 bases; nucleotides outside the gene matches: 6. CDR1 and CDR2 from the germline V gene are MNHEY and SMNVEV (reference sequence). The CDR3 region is CASSLNLAGLEQYF. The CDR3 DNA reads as TGTGCCAGCAGTTTGAACCTAGCGGGACTCGAGCAGTACTTC.

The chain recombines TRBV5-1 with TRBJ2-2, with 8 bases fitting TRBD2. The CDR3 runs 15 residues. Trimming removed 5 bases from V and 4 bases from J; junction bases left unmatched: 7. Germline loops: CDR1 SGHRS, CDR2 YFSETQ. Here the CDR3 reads CASSLAGTSTGELFF. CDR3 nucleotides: TGCGCCAGCAGTTTAGCCGGGACTAGCACCGGGGAGCTGTTTTTT. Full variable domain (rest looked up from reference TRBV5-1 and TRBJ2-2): KAGVTQTPRYLIKTRGQQVTLSCSPISGHRSVSWYQQTPGQGLQFLFEYFSETQRNKGNFPGRFSGRQFSNSRSEMNVSTLELGDSALYLCASSLAGTSTGELFFGEGSRLTVL.

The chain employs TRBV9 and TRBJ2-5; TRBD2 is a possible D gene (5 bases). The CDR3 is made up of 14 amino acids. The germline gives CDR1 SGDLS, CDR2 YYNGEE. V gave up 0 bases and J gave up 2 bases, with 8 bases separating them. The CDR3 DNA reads TGTGCCAGCAGCGTAGCGGGGTTACAAGAGACCCAGTACTTC. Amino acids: CASSVAGLQETQYF.

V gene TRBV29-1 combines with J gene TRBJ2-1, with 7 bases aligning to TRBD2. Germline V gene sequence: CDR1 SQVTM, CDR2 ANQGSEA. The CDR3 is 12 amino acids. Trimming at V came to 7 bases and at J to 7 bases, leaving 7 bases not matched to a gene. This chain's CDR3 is CSGWEGGNEQFF. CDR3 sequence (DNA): TGCAGCGGCTGGGAGGGAGGAAATGAGCAGTTCTTC.

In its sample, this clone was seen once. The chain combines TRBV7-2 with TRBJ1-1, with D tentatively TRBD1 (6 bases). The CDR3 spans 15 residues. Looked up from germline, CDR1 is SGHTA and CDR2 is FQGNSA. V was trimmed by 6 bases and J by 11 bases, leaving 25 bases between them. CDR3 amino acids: CASSSIYPTGTRAFF. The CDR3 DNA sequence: TGTGCCAGCAGTTCAATATACCCCACAGGGACCCGGGCTTTCTTT.

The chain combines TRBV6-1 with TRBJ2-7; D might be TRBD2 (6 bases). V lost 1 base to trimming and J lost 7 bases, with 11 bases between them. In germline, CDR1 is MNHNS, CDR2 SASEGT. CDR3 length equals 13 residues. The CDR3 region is CASSEGRGDEQYF. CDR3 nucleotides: TGTGCCAGCAGTGAAGGGAGGGGCGATGAGCAGTACTTC.

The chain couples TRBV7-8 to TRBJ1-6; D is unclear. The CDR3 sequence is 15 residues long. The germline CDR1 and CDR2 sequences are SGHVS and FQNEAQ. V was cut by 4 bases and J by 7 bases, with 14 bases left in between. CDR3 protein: CASSYSRLINSPLHF. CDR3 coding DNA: TGTGCCAGCAGCTACAGTCGCCTCATCAATTCACCCCTCCACTTT.

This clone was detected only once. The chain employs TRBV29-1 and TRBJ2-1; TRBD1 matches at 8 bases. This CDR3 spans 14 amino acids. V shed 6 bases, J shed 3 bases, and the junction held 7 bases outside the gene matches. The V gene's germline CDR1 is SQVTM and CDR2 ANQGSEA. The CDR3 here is CSVRQGMNYNEQFF. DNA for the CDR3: TGCAGCGTGCGACAGGGGATGAACTACAATGAGCAGTTCTTC.

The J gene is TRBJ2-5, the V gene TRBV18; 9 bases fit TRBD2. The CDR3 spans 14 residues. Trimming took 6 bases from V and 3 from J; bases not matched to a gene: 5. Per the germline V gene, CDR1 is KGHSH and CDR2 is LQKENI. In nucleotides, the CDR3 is TGTGCCAGCTCCCACGGGACTAGCAAAGAGACCCAGTACTTC. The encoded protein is CASSHGTSKETQYF.

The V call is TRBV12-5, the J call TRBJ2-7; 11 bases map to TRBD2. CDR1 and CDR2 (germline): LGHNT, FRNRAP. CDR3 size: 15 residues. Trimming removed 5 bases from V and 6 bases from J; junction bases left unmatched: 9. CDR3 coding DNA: TGTGCTAGTGGTAAAAGTAGCGGGAGGGCCGCCGAGCAGTACTTC. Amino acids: CASGKSSGRAAEQYF.

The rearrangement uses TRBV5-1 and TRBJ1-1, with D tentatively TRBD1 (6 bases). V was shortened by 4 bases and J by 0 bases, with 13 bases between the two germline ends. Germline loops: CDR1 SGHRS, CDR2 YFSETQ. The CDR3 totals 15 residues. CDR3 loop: CASSPRTDMNTEAFF. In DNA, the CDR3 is TGCGCCAGCAGCCCCCGGACAGATATGAACACTGAAGCTTTCTTT.

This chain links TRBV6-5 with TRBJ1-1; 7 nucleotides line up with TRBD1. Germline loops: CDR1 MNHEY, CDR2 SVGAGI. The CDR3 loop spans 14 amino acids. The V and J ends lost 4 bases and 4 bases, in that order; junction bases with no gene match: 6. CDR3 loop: CASSWDRLSTEAFF. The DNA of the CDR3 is TGTGCCAGCAGTTGGGACAGACTTTCCACTGAAGCTTTCTTT.

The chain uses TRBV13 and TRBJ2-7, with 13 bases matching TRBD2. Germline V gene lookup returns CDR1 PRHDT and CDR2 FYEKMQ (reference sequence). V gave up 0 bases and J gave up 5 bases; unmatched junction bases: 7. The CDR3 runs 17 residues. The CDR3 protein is CASSLGLAGGPSHEQYF. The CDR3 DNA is TGTGCCAGCAGCTTAGGACTAGCGGGGGGGCCGTCCCACGAGCAGTACTTC.

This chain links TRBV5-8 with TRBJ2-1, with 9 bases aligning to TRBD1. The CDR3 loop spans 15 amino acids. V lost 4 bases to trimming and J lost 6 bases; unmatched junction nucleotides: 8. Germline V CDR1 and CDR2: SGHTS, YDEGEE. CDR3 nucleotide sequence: TGTGCCAGCAGCCCCGACAGGGGGGTGTTCAATGAGCAGTTCTTC. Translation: CASSPDRGVFNEQFF.

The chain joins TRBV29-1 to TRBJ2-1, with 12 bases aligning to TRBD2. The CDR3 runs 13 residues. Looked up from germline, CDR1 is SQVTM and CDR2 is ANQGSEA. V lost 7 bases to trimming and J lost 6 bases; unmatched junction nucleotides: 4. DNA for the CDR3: TGCAGCGCAGAGGGACTAGCGGGCAATGAGCAGTTCTTC. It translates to CSAEGLAGNEQFF.

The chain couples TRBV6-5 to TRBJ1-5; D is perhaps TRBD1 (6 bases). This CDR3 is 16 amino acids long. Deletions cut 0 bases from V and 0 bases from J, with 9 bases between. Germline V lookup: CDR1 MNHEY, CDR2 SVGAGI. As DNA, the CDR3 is TGTGCCAGCAGTTACTCCGGCAGGGGTAGCAATCAGCCCCAGCATTTT. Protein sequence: CASSYSGRGSNQPQHF.

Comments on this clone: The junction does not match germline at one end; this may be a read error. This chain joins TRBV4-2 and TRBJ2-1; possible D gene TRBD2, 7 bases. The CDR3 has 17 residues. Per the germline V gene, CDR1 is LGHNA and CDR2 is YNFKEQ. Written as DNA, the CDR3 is TGTGCCAGCACCCAAACCCCCCCGCGGGGGCTCTACAATGAGCAGTTCTTC. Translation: CASTQTPPRGLYNEQFF.

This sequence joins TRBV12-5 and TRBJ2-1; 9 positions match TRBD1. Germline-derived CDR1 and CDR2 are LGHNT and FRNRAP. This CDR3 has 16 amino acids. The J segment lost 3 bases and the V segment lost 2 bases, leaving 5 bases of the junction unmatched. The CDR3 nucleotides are TGTGCTAGTGGTTTGCCTCCGGACAGGGGCTACAATGAGCAGTTCTTC. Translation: CASGLPPDRGYNEQFF.

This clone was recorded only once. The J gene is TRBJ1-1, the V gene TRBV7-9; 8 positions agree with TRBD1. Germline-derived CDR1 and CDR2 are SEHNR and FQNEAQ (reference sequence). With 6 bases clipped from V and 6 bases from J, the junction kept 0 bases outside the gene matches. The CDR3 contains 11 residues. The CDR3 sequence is CASRDRAEAFF. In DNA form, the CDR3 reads TGTGCCAGCAGGGACAGGGCTGAAGCTTTCTTT.

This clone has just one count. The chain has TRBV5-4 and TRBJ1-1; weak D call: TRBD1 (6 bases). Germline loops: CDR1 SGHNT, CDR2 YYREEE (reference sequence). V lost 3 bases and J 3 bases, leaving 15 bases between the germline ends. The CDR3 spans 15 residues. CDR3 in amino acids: CASSWGPSVDTEAFF. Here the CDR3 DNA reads TGTGCCAGCAGCTGGGGGCCATCCGTCGACACTGAAGCTTTCTTT.

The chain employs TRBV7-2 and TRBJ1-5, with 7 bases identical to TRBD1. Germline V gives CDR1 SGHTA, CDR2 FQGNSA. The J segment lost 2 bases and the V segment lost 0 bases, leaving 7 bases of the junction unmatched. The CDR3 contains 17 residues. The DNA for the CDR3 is TGTGCCAGCAGCTTAGCGACAGGGAATCTTGGCAATCAGCCCCAGCATTTT. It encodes CASSLATGNLGNQPQHF.